A single sample gave rise to the 32 T cell receptor beta chains below, sequenced in a study of siplizumab effects on memory and regulatory T cells. Method: immunoSEQ multiplex PCR; TCRdb's copy keeps in-frame clones and lacks some. The table has some 120,000 clones, approximately 94% seen once. The sequencing input was non-Treg CD4+ T cells sorted from blood. These TCRs come from a human donor in good health.

This clone has a handful of counts. The gene calls are TRBV5-1 and TRBJ2-1; 11 nucleotides line up with TRBD2. The germline CDR1 and CDR2 sequences are SGHRS and YFSETQ. Losses at the gene ends were 1 base for V and 1 base for J; bases not matched to a gene: 1. CDR3 length: 16 amino acids. CDR3 protein: CASSLTSGSSYNEQFF. CDR3 in DNA: TGCGCCAGCAGCTTGACTAGCGGGAGTTCCTACAATGAGCAGTTCTTC.

The chain is built from TRBV10-3 and TRBJ2-2, with 12 bases fitting TRBD1. The CDR3 length is 15 residues. V trimming: 8 bases; J trimming: 3 bases; junction bases outside the gene matches: 4. In germline, CDR1 is ENHRY, CDR2 SYGVKD. Here the CDR3 DNA reads TGTGCCATCGGGGGACAGGGGGCGGACACCGGGGAGCTGTTTTTT. This sequence encodes CAIGGQGADTGELFF.

V usage is TRBV7-9 and J usage is TRBJ1-2; tentative D call: TRBD1 (5 bases). This CDR3 is 13 amino acids long. V lost 4 bases, J lost 7 bases, and 13 bases lay in between. CDR1 is SEHNR, CDR2 FQNEAQ, per germline (reference sequence). CDR3 coding DNA: TGTGCCAGCAGCTCCGACTCAGGGAGTGGCTACACCTTC. The encoded protein is CASSSDSGSGYTF.

CDR3 nucleotide sequence: TGTGCCAGCAGCCGTTGGGGGGGTAGCACAGATACGCAGTATTTT. Protein product: CASSRWGGSTDTQYF. This sequence joins TRBV5-4 and TRBJ2-3; the match to TRBD2 covers 7 bases. The CDR3 is 15 residues long. CDR1 and CDR2 from the germline V gene are SGHNT and YYREEE (reference sequence). V shed 4 bases and J 0 bases; nucleotides not matched to a gene: 5. The full variable domain, completed using reference TRBV5-4 and TRBJ2-3, is ETGVTQSPTHLIKTRGQQVTLRCSSQSGHNTVSWYQQALGQGPQFIFQYYREEENGRGNFPPRFSGLQFPNYSSELNVNALELDDSALYLCASSRWGGSTDTQYFGPGTRLTVL.

To note about this clone: Other DNA sequences from this sample encode an identical CDR3 as well. The genes are TRBV5-1 and TRBJ2-5; D remains unclear. The V and J ends lost 7 bases and 3 bases respectively, with 7 bases between them. This CDR3 region has 11 residues. CDR1 SGHRS and CDR2 YFSETQ come from the germline V gene. The CDR3, as DNA: TGCGCCAGCTCCTTAGAAGAGACCCAGTACTTC. It is translated as CASSLEETQYF. The complete variable domain, with remaining parts taken from reference TRBV5-1 and TRBJ2-5, reads KAGVTQTPRYLIKTRGQQVTLSCSPISGHRSVSWYQQTPGQGLQFLFEYFSETQRNKGNFPGRFSGRQFSNSRSEMNVSTLELGDSALYLCASSLEETQYFGPGTRLLVL.

The rearrangement links TRBV7-2 to TRBJ2-3, with D unresolved. Trimming removed 4 bases at V and 5 bases at J, with 10 bases between. CDR1 is SGHTA, CDR2 FQGNSA, per germline. The CDR3 is made up of 13 amino acids. The CDR3 sequence: CASSSRLGDTQYF. The CDR3 DNA follows: TGTGCCAGCAGCTCCCGACTTGGAGATACGCAGTATTTT. Full variable domain (remainder filled in from reference TRBV7-2 and TRBJ2-3): GAGVSQSPSNKVTEKGKDVELRCDPISGHTALYWYRQSLGQGLEFLIYFQGNSAPDKSGLPSDRFSAERTGGSVSTLTIQRTQQEDSAVYLCASSSRLGDTQYFGPGTRLTVL.

Here the CDR3 reads CATSSPDKMNTEAFF. The DNA for the CDR3 is TGTGCCACCAGCAGCCCGGATAAGATGAACACTGAAGCTTTCTTT. V usage is TRBV15 and J usage is TRBJ1-1; no firm D call. The CDR3 contains 15 residues. The V end was cut by 3 bases, the J end by 0 bases, with 11 bases between. Germline values: CDR1 LNHNV, CDR2 YYDKDF (reference sequence).

The V and J genes are TRBV5-6 and TRBJ1-2, with no clear D. Germline values: CDR1 SGHDT, CDR2 YYEEEE. The CDR3 contains 13 residues. Trimming pared 1 base from V and 8 bases from J, leaving 12 bases between. DNA for the CDR3: TGTGCCAGCAGCTTGCGTTCCGGGGAGGGCTACACCTTC. This codes for CASSLRSGEGYTF.

The chain has TRBV19 and TRBJ2-7; 9 bases map to TRBD1. V was clipped by 6 bases and J by 2 bases; unmatched bases: 11. CDR3 size: 16 residues. Germline V gives CDR1 LNHDA, CDR2 SQIVND (reference sequence). As DNA, the CDR3 is TGTGCCAGTAGAGCTTATCCGGGACAGGGTACCTACGAGCAGTACTTC. This codes for CASRAYPGQGTYEQYF. Drawing the rest from reference TRBV19 and TRBJ2-7, the complete variable domain is DGGITQSPKYLFRKEGQNVTLSCEQNLNHDAMYWYRQDPGQGLRLIYYSQIVNDFQKGDIAEGYSVSREKKESFPLTVTSAQKNPTAFYLCASRAYPGQGTYEQYFGPGTRLTVT.

V is TRBV7-6 and J is TRBJ2-2, with 14 bases matching TRBD2. Trimming removed 1 base from V and 4 bases from J; junction bases left unmatched: 5. Germline assignment: CDR1 SGHVS and CDR2 FNYEAQ. The CDR3 runs to 18 residues. CDR3 bases: TGTGCCAGCAGCTTAGTAGGACTAGCGGGGGGTCCCACCGGGGAGCTGTTTTTT. Translation gives CASSLVGLAGGPTGELFF.

In its sample, this clone was seen once. This chain links TRBV20-1 with TRBJ1-2, with no clear D. The CDR3 extends over 11 amino acids. V was trimmed by 7 bases and J by 1 base, leaving 7 bases between them. Germline assignment: CDR1 DFQATT and CDR2 SNEGSKA (reference sequence). The CDR3 DNA reads TGCAGTGTAGCAGTTAACTATGGCTACACCTTC. Amino acid sequence: CSVAVNYGYTF.

This clone was counted only a few times. The chain is built from TRBV18 and TRBJ1-2; TRBD1 matches at 8 bases. The V gene's germline CDR1 is KGHSH and CDR2 LQKENI. The junction had 6 bases not matched to a gene; V was cut back by 3 bases and J by 6 bases. The CDR3 loop spans 14 amino acids. Here the CDR3 reads CASSPQGARDGYTF. Written as DNA, the CDR3 is TGTGCCAGCTCACCCCAGGGGGCGAGGGATGGCTACACCTTC.

V is TRBV9 and J is TRBJ2-7; D possibly corresponds to TRBD2 (5 bases). CDR3 length: 14 amino acids. Germline CDR1 is SGDLS and CDR2 is YYNGEE. Trimming took off 3 bases at V and 3 bases at J, with 13 bases between the two ends. The CDR3 loop reads CASSEGSVGYEQYF. In DNA form, the CDR3 reads TGTGCCAGCAGCGAAGGGAGTGTCGGCTACGAGCAGTACTTC.

The chain carries TRBV7-2 and TRBJ1-2; D is possibly TRBD1 (6 bases). The CDR3 length is 14 residues. The germline V and J ends were trimmed by 5 bases and 4 bases, with 14 bases remaining between them. CDR1 and CDR2 (germline): SGHTA, FQGNSA. In nucleotides, the CDR3 is TGTGCCAGCAGCCTTTTTCGGACAGCCTATGGCTACACCTTC. Protein: CASSLFRTAYGYTF.

This sequence joins TRBV19 and TRBJ2-7; 14 bases match TRBD2. V trimming: 6 bases; J trimming: 6 bases; junction bases outside the gene matches: 13. Germline CDR1 and CDR2: LNHDA and SQIVND (reference sequence). The length of the CDR3 is 17 residues. The CDR3 nucleotides are TGTGCCAGTAGCCGACCAGGACTAGCGGGAGGTTTGTCCGAGCAGTACTTC. Amino acid sequence: CASSRPGLAGGLSEQYF.

The chain employs TRBV6-1 and TRBJ2-1; D unclear. V dropped 1 base and J dropped 9 bases, with 13 bases sitting between them. The CDR3 length is 14 residues. Germline V gene sequence: CDR1 MNHNS, CDR2 SASEGT. CDR3 sequence: CASSEVRKVGEQFF. The CDR3 nucleotides read TGTGCCAGCAGTGAAGTGAGAAAAGTAGGTGAGCAGTTCTTC.

This sequence joins TRBV5-1 and TRBJ2-7; D is ambiguous. V was cut by 1 base and J by 2 bases, with 10 bases left in between. CDR1 and CDR2 (germline): SGHRS, YFSETQ. The CDR3 extends over 14 amino acids. CDR3 sequence reads: CASSLTSPAYEQYF. The CDR3 DNA is TGCGCCAGCAGCTTGACGAGCCCTGCCTACGAGCAGTACTTC.

This sequence joins TRBV2 and TRBJ1-5; 10 bases line up with TRBD1. Germline loops: CDR1 SNHLY, CDR2 FYNNEI. The CDR3 spans 15 residues. Trimming took 6 bases from V and 5 from J; bases not matched to a gene: 7. In DNA form, the CDR3 reads TGTGCCAGCAGAGGGGACAGGGGAAGTTATCAGCCCCAGCATTTT. Translation: CASRGDRGSYQPQHF.

This chain uses TRBV9 with TRBJ2-2, with no clear D. V lost 0 bases, J lost 3 bases, and 12 bases lay in between. CDR3 size: 16 residues. The V gene's germline CDR1 is SGDLS and CDR2 YYNGEE. CDR3 nucleotide sequence: TGTGCCAGCAGCGTAGCCGCATCTCCGCACACCGGGGAGCTGTTTTTT. Translating gives CASSVAASPHTGELFF.

The chain is built from TRBV11-1 and TRBJ2-3, with 13 nucleotides matching TRBD2. The CDR3 has 16 amino acids. Germline V gene lookup returns CDR1 SGHAT and CDR2 FQDESV (reference sequence). After removal of 5 bases from V and 3 bases from J, the junction contained 5 bases not matched to a gene. The CDR3 DNA is TGTGCCAGCAGCGTGACTAGCGGGAGGAGAACAGATACGCAGTATTTT. It translates to CASSVTSGRRTDTQYF.

As DNA, the CDR3 is TGCGCCAGCAGCTTGGGTGGGACTTCCCGCACAGATACGCAGTATTTT. Residues: CASSLGGTSRTDTQYF. The chain recombines TRBV5-1 with TRBJ2-3; D is possibly TRBD2 (6 bases). The germline gives CDR1 SGHRS, CDR2 YFSETQ. V shed 0 bases and J shed 1 base, with 12 bases lying between them. There are 16 residues in the CDR3.

In this sample, this clone turned up a few times. The chain has TRBV27 and TRBJ2-7; tentative D call: TRBD1 (7 bases). This CDR3 region has 14 residues. V lost 4 bases, J lost 5 bases, and 15 bases lay in between. Germline CDR1 MNHEY, CDR2 SMNVEV (reference sequence). The CDR3 nucleotides read TGTGCCAGCAGTTCCCGGACAGGCGGGAACGAGCAGTACTTC. Its protein is CASSSRTGGNEQYF.

V gene TRBV5-6 combines with J gene TRBJ1-1, with TRBD1 as a possible D gene (6 bases). The germline gives CDR1 SGHDT, CDR2 YYEEEE. The CDR3 consists of 17 residues. Trimming removed 0 bases from V and 9 bases from J, with 24 bases in between. The CDR3 DNA is TGTGCCAGCAGCTTGGAGGGGGATCCGGAAAACCCCTCTAAAGCTTTCTTT. Translating it yields CASSLEGDPENPSKAFF.

The CDR3 reads CASSPRASGALEQYF. CDR3 coding DNA: TGTGCCAGCAGCCCCAGGGCTAGCGGGGCTCTCGAGCAGTACTTC. The rearrangement joins TRBV5-4 to TRBJ2-7; 9 nucleotides match TRBD2. The length of the CDR3 is 15 residues. Unmatched junction bases numbered 11, after V lost 4 bases and J lost 6 bases. The germline CDR1 and CDR2 sequences are SGHNT and YYREEE (reference sequence).

V gene TRBV30 combines with J gene TRBJ2-7; perhaps D is TRBD1 or TRBD2 (5 bases each). V dropped 5 bases and J dropped 2 bases, with 7 bases sitting between them. This CDR3 spans 11 amino acids. Germline V gene sequence: CDR1 GTSNPN, CDR2 SVGIG (reference sequence). CDR3 amino acids: CAWGTAYEQYF. In DNA, the CDR3 is TGTGCCTGGGGGACGGCCTACGAGCAGTACTTC.

The chain employs TRBV7-2 and TRBJ1-3, with unresolved D. The length of the CDR3 is 13 residues. V lost 6 bases to trimming and J lost 4 bases, with 10 bases between them. The germline V gene has CDR1 SGHTA and CDR2 FQGNSA. CDR3 sequence: CASREAAGNTIYF. CDR3 DNA: TGTGCCAGCAGGGAGGCTGCGGGAAACACCATATATTTT.

This clone was counted many times. The CDR3 region has the DNA TGTGCCAGTAGTCCTACAGTGGGATTCGATGAGCAGTTCTTC. Its protein is CASSPTVGFDEQFF. The rearrangement uses TRBV19 and TRBJ2-1; D call uncertain. CDR1 is LNHDA and CDR2 is SQIVND in the germline V gene (reference sequence). This CDR3 region has 14 residues. The V end was cut by 5 bases, the J end by 8 bases, with 16 bases between.

The chain has TRBV11-1 and TRBJ2-5; D may be TRBD1 (5 bases). The CDR3 consists of 14 residues. Germline lookup yields CDR1 SGHAT and CDR2 FQDESV (reference sequence). With 0 bases removed from V and 3 bases from J, the gap between germline ends came to 8 bases. The CDR3 region is CASSLAPGKETQYF. The CDR3 nucleotides read TGTGCCAGCAGCTTAGCTCCAGGGAAAGAGACCCAGTACTTC.

This chain connects TRBV11-3 to TRBJ2-3; 10 nucleotides line up with TRBD1. CDR1 is SGHNT and CDR2 is YENEEA in the germline V gene. The V gene end was trimmed by 6 bases and the J gene end by 5 bases; junction bases not matched to a gene: 11. This CDR3 is built from 16 residues. The CDR3 reads CASSSRDRGKEDTQYF. The CDR3 coding sequence is TGTGCCAGCAGTTCCCGGGACAGGGGAAAGGAAGATACGCAGTATTTT.

V is TRBV21-1 and J is TRBJ1-1; the D call of TRBD1 is as the table states it, not checked on the DNA. TRBV21-1 is an annotated pseudogene. The CDR3 is 15 amino acids. The CDR3 loop is CASSTPSTGITEAFF. The DNA of the CDR3 is TGTGCCAGCAGCACACCATCGACAGGGATCACTGAAGCTTTCTTT.

The gene calls are TRBV7-2 and TRBJ2-3, with a weak D call TRBD2 (5 bases). Germline CDR1 reads SGHTA; CDR2 reads FQGNSA. The CDR3 is 14 amino acids. The V end was cut by 5 bases, the J end by 2 bases, with 11 bases between. The DNA for the CDR3 is TGTGCCAGCAGCCACGGACTTTCCACAGATACGCAGTATTTT. Translation gives CASSHGLSTDTQYF.

This clone appeared once. Written as DNA, the CDR3 is TGCGCCAGCAGCCAGCTACGCGTATTTAATGAAAAACTGTTTTTT. It codes for CASSQLRVFNEKLFF. The chain recombines TRBV4-1 with TRBJ1-4; D remains unclear. CDR1 and CDR2 (germline): MGHRA, YSYEKL. The CDR3 spans 15 residues. V was cut by 3 bases and J by 4 bases, with 12 bases left in between.